A single sample is the source of the 11 T cell receptor beta chains below, sequenced in a study of cytomegalovirus exposure and HLA in healthy donors. This PCR relied on a set of 60 Vbeta primers and 13 Jbeta primers. Assay: immunoSEQ multiplex PCR; the TCRdb copy retains only in-frame clones and omits some. The sample has 100,000 to 150,000 clones, 75% to 90% seen once. The specimen was PBMCs. These receptors all come from a man aged 25-45 years in good health and CMV-seronegative.

V gene TRBV11-2 combines with J gene TRBJ1-3; D remains ambiguous. CDR3 length: 15 amino acids. V lost 0 bases and J 3 bases, leaving 9 bases between the germline ends. CDR1 and CDR2 (germline): SGHAT, FQNNGV. CDR3 sequence (DNA): TGTGCCAGCAGCTTAGACAGGATTAGTGGAAACACCATATATTTT. Its translation: CASSLDRISGNTIYF.

The V and J genes are TRBV27 and TRBJ2-1; TRBD2 matches 13 bases. Per the germline V gene, CDR1 is MNHEY and CDR2 is SMNVEV (reference sequence). V gave up 6 bases and J gave up 1 base; unmatched junction bases: 6. This CDR3 region has 17 residues. The CDR3 coding sequence is TGTGCCAGCAGAGAGACTAGCGGGGGGCCATCCTACAATGAGCAGTTCTTC. Its protein product is CASRETSGGPSYNEQFF.

V gene TRBV7-8 combines with J gene TRBJ1-5, with unresolved D. Germline V gene lookup returns CDR1 SGHVS and CDR2 FQNEAQ. The CDR3 has 15 residues. The V end lost 0 bases, the J end lost 5 bases, and 11 bases lay between the germline ends. The CDR3 is CASSLAWEADQPQHF. The CDR3, as DNA: TGTGCCAGCAGCTTAGCGTGGGAGGCGGATCAGCCCCAGCATTTT.

The chain employs TRBV10-1 and TRBJ2-3; 8 bases map to TRBD2. The CDR3 loop spans 16 amino acids. V dropped 5 bases and J dropped 3; count of bases not matched to a gene: 10. CDR1 and CDR2 from the germline V gene are WNHNN and SYGVQD (reference sequence). CDR3 region: CASSMSGGPTTDTQYF. In nucleotides, the CDR3 is TGCGCCAGCAGTATGAGCGGGGGCCCGACAACAGATACGCAGTATTTT.

This rearrangement joins TRBV28 to TRBJ1-2, with D maybe TRBD1 (5 bases). The CDR3 extends over 13 amino acids. Looked up from germline, CDR1 is MDHEN and CDR2 is SYDVKM. Trimming removed 3 bases at V and 6 bases at J, with 11 bases between. The DNA of the CDR3 is TGTGCCAGCAGTTTGGCAGGGCTGGATGGCTACACCTTC. Translated, it gives CASSLAGLDGYTF.

The chain has TRBV29-1 and TRBJ2-7, with D perhaps matching TRBD2 (6 bases). CDR1 is SQVTM, CDR2 ANQGSEA, per germline. The CDR3 runs to 13 residues. V was pared by 5 bases and J by 3 bases, with 14 bases between. CDR3 in DNA: TGCAGCGTTAGTGCGGGACCCCTCTACGAGCAGTACTTC. Its protein product is CSVSAGPLYEQYF.

This chain joins TRBV27 and TRBJ2-1, with D perhaps matching TRBD1 (5 bases). The V end lost 1 base, the J end lost 9 bases, and 19 bases lay between the germline ends. There are 16 residues in the CDR3. Germline CDR1 and CDR2: MNHEY and SMNVEV (reference sequence). Written as DNA, the CDR3 is TGTGCCAGCAGTTTATGGGGCCCGCGAGACAACAGTGAGCAGTTCTTC. Amino acid sequence: CASSLWGPRDNSEQFF.

J is TRBJ1-5 and V is TRBV10-3, with a possible D match to TRBD1 (5 bases). The CDR3 has 15 amino acids. Germline CDR1 ENHRY, CDR2 SYGVKD. Between the trimmed V and J ends, which lost 3 bases and 2 bases, there was a span of 11 bases. Here the CDR3 DNA reads TGTGCCATCAGTGACCCCAGGGTGGGCAATCAGCCCCAGCATTTT. It yields the protein CAISDPRVGNQPQHF.

The genes are TRBV7-9 and TRBJ2-3; a possible D gene is TRBD2 (6 bases). From germline, CDR1 is SEHNR and CDR2 FQNEAQ (reference sequence). This CDR3 comprises 14 residues. V shed 3 bases and J shed 1 base, with 8 bases lying between them. This chain's CDR3 is CASSFGGGTDTQYF. The CDR3 DNA sequence: TGTGCCAGCAGCTTCGGCGGGGGCACAGATACGCAGTATTTT.

The table lists this clone with a count of one. This chain connects TRBV7-6 to TRBJ1-1; 10 bases agree with TRBD1. The J segment lost 6 bases and the V segment lost 2 bases, leaving 6 bases of the junction unmatched. The CDR3 consists of 15 residues. CDR1 and CDR2 (germline): SGHVS, FNYEAQ. The DNA for the CDR3 is TGTGCCAGCAGCTTAATCGGGACAGGGGTGGCTGAAGCTTTCTTT. Protein: CASSLIGTGVAEAFF. Full variable domain (missing parts from reference TRBV7-6 and TRBJ1-1): GAGVSQSPRYKVTKRGQDVALRCDPISGHVSLYWYRQALGQGPEFLTYFNYEAQQDKSGLPNDRFSAERPEGSISTLTIQRTEQRDSAMYRCASSLIGTGVAEAFFGQGTRLTVV.

The V and J genes are TRBV9 and TRBJ2-7; a possible D gene is TRBD2 (6 bases). The V and J ends lost 2 bases and 2 bases respectively, with 11 bases between them. The CDR3 is 14 amino acids. Germline CDR1 and CDR2: SGDLS and YYNGEE. The CDR3 DNA reads TGTGCCAGCAGCGTTAGTGAGCGGGCCTACGAGCAGTACTTC. Protein: CASSVSERAYEQYF.